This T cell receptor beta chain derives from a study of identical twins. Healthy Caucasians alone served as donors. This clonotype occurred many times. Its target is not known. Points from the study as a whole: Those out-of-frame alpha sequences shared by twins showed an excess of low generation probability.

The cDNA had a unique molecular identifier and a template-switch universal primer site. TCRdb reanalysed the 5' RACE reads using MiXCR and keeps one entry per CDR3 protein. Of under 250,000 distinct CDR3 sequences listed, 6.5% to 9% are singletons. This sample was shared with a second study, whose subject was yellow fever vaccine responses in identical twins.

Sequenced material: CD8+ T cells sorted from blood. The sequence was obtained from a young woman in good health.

Here the CDR3 reads CSARDLEEPTDTQYF. Written as DNA, the CDR3 is TGCAGTGCTAGAGATCTAGAAGAGCCCACAGATACGCAGTATTTT. The rearrangement links TRBV20-1 to TRBJ2-3, with D unclear. There are 15 residues in the CDR3. The germline CDR1 and CDR2 sequences are DFQATT and SNEGSKA (reference sequence). Trimming cost V 0 bases and J 2 bases, with 12 bases left between them.